This T cell receptor (beta chain) was captured by sequencing in a study of a mutant IDH1 vaccine in newly diagnosed glioma. The wider study: Eight vaccine injections were given to patients in weeks 1, 3, 5, 7, 11, 15, 19 and 23.

General study results and limits: Immune responses induced by the vaccine were seen in roughly 93% of patients, spanning multiple MHC alleles. Variations in leading peripheral T cell clonotypes appeared to have no connection with pseudoprogression.

This clone was picked up one time. The antigen is not known. This CDR3 contains 12 residues. Sequencing used immunoSEQ multiplex PCR; TCRdb keeps in-frame clones, though not all of them. The top ten clones hold 5% to 7% of a sample with around 130,000 clones, around 77% of them seen once. Time point reported: week 11, during vaccination. Doses comprised 300 ug of mutant IDH1 20-mer peptide each, plus topical imiquimod. V and J are TRBV21-1 and TRBJ2-2. TRBV21-1 is a listed pseudogene. The specimen comprised PBMCs, sampled from a glioma patient whose treatment included an IDH1 peptide vaccine. The receptor was derived from a man aged 35-49 years with glioma. The CDR3 sequence is CASSKGKGELFF. In DNA form, the CDR3 reads TGTGCCAGCAGCAAAGGGAAGGGGGAGCTGTTTTTT.